Presented here are 3 T cell receptor beta chains from one specimen sequenced in a study of regulatory and conventional T cells in RAG deficiency. Sequencing used immunoSEQ multiplex PCR; TCRdb keeps in-frame clones, though not all of them. The sample holds roughly 30,000 clones, approximately 96% seen once. Conventional CD4+ T cells were sorted from blood as CD25-low CD127-high cells. This same sample was also taken into another study, of regulatory T cells. From that paper: Amplification used 52 TRBV primers and 13 TRBJ primers.

Sequenced: CD25- CD4+ T cells sorted from blood. All receptors come from a human donor in good health.

This rearrangement joins TRBV5-8 to TRBJ2-1, with TRBD2 matching 14 bases. The junction had 7 bases not matched to a gene; V was cut back by 5 bases and J by 0 bases. This CDR3 has 18 amino acids. In germline, CDR1 is SGHTS, CDR2 YDEGEE. This chain's CDR3 is CASRYTGTSGSSYNEQFF. The DNA of the CDR3 is TGTGCCAGCAGGTATACCGGGACTAGCGGGAGCTCCTACAATGAGCAGTTCTTC.

This chain's CDR3 is CASSDPPAGGFGYTQYF. The CDR3 nucleotides read TGTGCCAGCAGTGATCCTCCAGCGGGGGGGTTCGGGTATACGCAGTATTTT. This chain uses TRBV6-4 with TRBJ2-3; TRBD2 matches at 10 bases. Trimming took 3 bases from V and 7 from J; bases not matched to a gene: 13. This CDR3 is built from 17 residues. The germline gives CDR1 MRHNA, CDR2 SNTAGT.

The V call is TRBV9, the J call TRBJ2-1, with a tentative D call TRBD1 (6 bases). Between the trimmed V and J ends, which lost 3 bases and 0 bases, there was a span of 13 bases. The germline gives CDR1 SGDLS, CDR2 YYNGEE. This CDR3 has 16 amino acids. As DNA, the CDR3 is TGTGCCAGCAGCGCGCACGGGACATTCTCCTACAATGAGCAGTTCTTC. This gives the protein CASSAHGTFSYNEQFF.